Listed below are T cell receptor beta chains from one sample, sequenced in a study of T-cell reconstitution after alpha-beta-depleted transplantation in children. In TCRdb, the PCR reads were re-called with MiXCR into one record per CDR3 protein. The table has hundreds of thousands of distinct CDR3 sequences, over 15% seen once; the top ten hold just under 45%. Specimen: PBMCs, mostly from graft donor cells, collected 360 days after TCRalphabeta/CD19-depleted stem cell transplant. The source is a male patient between 2 and 15 years old who had a stem cell transplant for acute lymphoblastic leukemia, so the T cells may come from the graft donor. CDR3s leave out the opening cysteine and the closing phenylalanine or tryptophan. Fields, in order: J gene, clone size, V gene, CDR3 protein. Where a row states a size, it is once, few, many or the class of an expanded clone; other rows omit it.

TRBJ2-3	-	TRBV5-4	ASSPGGGKADTQY
TRBJ2-7	many	TRBV20-1	SGADRDFSYEQY
TRBJ1-2	-	TRBV4-2	ASSLTGFNYGYT
TRBJ1-2	many	TRBV11-2	ASSPRTGDFYGYT
TRBJ2-7	-	TRBV2	ASIGQSSYEQY
TRBJ2-5	few	TRBV5-1	ASSLAGAQETQY
TRBJ2-3	few	TRBV7-8	ASSPVGLAGITDTQY
TRBJ2-1	few	TRBV2	ASITGGSPYNEQF
TRBJ1-5	-	TRBV27	ASGRGGQEINQPQH
TRBJ2-5	many	TRBV12-3/TRBV12-4	ASSLSLAGDGQETQY
TRBJ2-3	few	TRBV18	ASSPPGKVTDTQY